These 7 T cell receptor beta chains were all obtained from the same sample, sequenced in a study of cytomegalovirus exposure and HLA in healthy donors (TCRdb year 2017). Receptors were amplified or captured by the immunoSEQ multiplex PCR assay. This immuneACCESS table, as held by TCRdb, lists in-frame sequences with V and J called but not all clones. Of the missing ones, under half trace to an unresolved V gene in checked studies; the others have no known cause. For this sample there are 200,000 to 250,000 clones; over 80% appear just once. Around an eighth of the sample rests with the top ten. Sequenced input: PBMCs. These receptors were obtained from a woman in her 30s in good health and CMV-seropositive.

J is TRBJ2-3 and V is TRBV14; 7 nucleotides align to TRBD1. After removal of 3 bases from V and 8 bases from J, the junction contained 5 bases not matched to a gene. From germline, CDR1 is SGHDN and CDR2 FVKESK. CDR3 length: 13 amino acids. The DNA of the CDR3 is TGTGCCAGCAGCCACTACAGGGGTGGTACGCAGTATTTT. As protein: CASSHYRGGTQYF.

This clone occurred a few times. The chain carries TRBV25-1 and TRBJ2-1, with TRBD2 identical over 15 bases. V shed 1 base and J 10 bases; nucleotides not matched to a gene: 2. This CDR3 contains 15 residues. Looked up from germline, CDR1 is MGHDK and CDR2 is SYGVNS. The CDR3, as DNA: TGTGCCAGCAGTGAATTCGGACTAGCGGGAGGGGAGCAGTTCTTC. Its translation is CASSEFGLAGGEQFF.

The J gene is TRBJ2-7, the V gene TRBV23-1; 9 nucleotides agree with TRBD1. TRBV23-1 is marked as an open reading frame, function uncertain. CDR3 length: 14 amino acids. Trimming removed 11 bases from V and 3 bases from J; junction bases left unmatched: 11. CDR3 nucleotides: TGCGCCGAAATGGGGGACAGGGTGAACTACGAGCAGTACTTC. This gives the protein CAEMGDRVNYEQYF.

This chain links TRBV5-1 with TRBJ2-7; perhaps D is TRBD1 or TRBD2 (6 bases each). Germline loops: CDR1 SGHRS, CDR2 YFSETQ. The germline V and J ends were trimmed by 6 bases and 6 bases, with 19 bases remaining between them. The CDR3 runs to 14 residues. In DNA, the CDR3 is TGCGCCAGCAAAGGCGGGACACTTGCTGGCGAGCAGTACTTC. Protein sequence: CASKGGTLAGEQYF.

The chain links TRBV28 to TRBJ1-5, with D possibly TRBD1 on 5 matching bases. The V end lost 6 bases, the J end lost 7 bases, and 13 bases lay between the germline ends. CDR3 size: 13 residues. In germline, CDR1 is MDHEN, CDR2 SYDVKM. The CDR3 DNA is TGTGCCAGCAGAAGGGGTATACGGCAGCCCCAGCATTTT. Amino acids: CASRRGIRQPQHF.

With regard to this clone: The junction and the germline gene differ at one end; a read error may be behind it. The gene calls are TRBV11-3 and TRBJ2-1; D gene unclear. CDR1 and CDR2 (germline): SGHNT, YENEEA. CDR3 length equals 14 residues. DNA for the CDR3: TGTGCCAGCAGCTTAGGGGCCTCCAACAATGAGCAGTTCTTC. Its translation is CASSLGASNNEQFF.

The V call is TRBV4-3, the J call TRBJ2-7, with 11 bases identical to TRBD2. CDR1 is LGHNA and CDR2 is YSLEER in the germline V gene. J gave up 0 bases and V 0 bases, and 4 bases lay outside the gene matches. This CDR3 region has 17 residues. Written as DNA, the CDR3 is TGCGCCAGCAGCCAAGACCGCGGGACTAGCGGCTCCTACGAGCAGTACTTC. This gives the protein CASSQDRGTSGSYEQYF.